One sample yielded the 28 T cell receptor beta chains listed below, sequenced in a study of T cells in narcolepsy (dated by TCRdb to 2017 to 2018). Library preparation employed the immunoSEQ multiplex PCR assay. This is the immuneACCESS table as TCRdb keeps it, with only in-frame sequences that have V and J called. A part of the clones is gone; compared with another copy, unresolved V genes explain less than half, and the rest is unexplained. In this sample the table shows fewer than 25,000 clones, roughly four fifths of which occur a single time. In total, the top ten clones hold 3.5% to 5% of the sample. Sequenced input: memory (CD45RA-) CD4+ T cells from blood. This sample's cell subset or site label indicates: memory T cells sorted ex vivo from peripheral blood. The receptor source for this set is a human donor in good health.

This sequence joins TRBV7-7 and TRBJ2-2, with 7 positions matching TRBD2. With V trimmed by 5 bases and J by 0 bases, 6 bases remained unmatched. CDR3 length: 16 amino acids. Germline CDR1 is SSHAT and CDR2 is FNYEAQ (reference sequence). The CDR3 spells CASSPGGIANTGELFF. CDR3 in DNA: TGTGCCAGCAGCCCGGGAGGAATCGCGAACACCGGGGAGCTGTTTTTT.

The chain is built from TRBV18 and TRBJ1-6; 10 bases match TRBD1. CDR1 KGHSH and CDR2 LQKENI come from the germline V gene. Germline trimming cut 3 bases from V and 8 bases from J; bases unmatched to any gene: 10. The CDR3 covers 17 residues. DNA of the CDR3: TGTGCCAGCTCACCGCTTCCGGGACAGGGGAGTGATTCACCCCTCCACTTT. Residues: CASSPLPGQGSDSPLHF.

The CDR3 DNA is TGCGCCAGCAGTTCAATCCATGGGACAGGGGCCGCGAACACTGAAGCTTTCTTT. As protein: CASSSIHGTGAANTEAFF. V and J are TRBV5-1 and TRBJ1-1, with 10 bases that match TRBD1. The CDR3 is 18 amino acids. The V gene's germline CDR1 is SGHRS and CDR2 YFSETQ. V shed 5 bases, J shed 1 base, and the junction held 14 bases outside the gene matches.

The chain combines TRBV9 with TRBJ1-2; D gene ambiguous. Trimming left V 4 bases short and J 4 bases short, with 14 bases between. The CDR3 has 14 amino acids. Germline CDR1 and CDR2: SGDLS and YYNGEE. CDR3 DNA sequence: TGTGCCAGCAGCCCATCAGGCACGGTCTATGGCTACACCTTC. This codes for CASSPSGTVYGYTF.

This clone was detected only a few times. The rearrangement uses TRBV6-1 and TRBJ2-1, with 11 positions matching TRBD1. The CDR3 loop spans 14 amino acids. The V gene's germline CDR1 is MNHNS and CDR2 SASEGT. The V gene end was trimmed by 2 bases and the J gene end by 8 bases; junction bases not matched to a gene: 2. CDR3 loop: CASSERTGGDEQFF. The CDR3 nucleotides are TGTGCCAGCAGTGAACGGACAGGGGGCGATGAGCAGTTCTTC.

This clone was recorded a few times. The chain employs TRBV6-5 and TRBJ1-4, with a tentative D call TRBD1 (5 bases). Germline V gene data show CDR1 as MNHEY and CDR2 as SVGAGI. The CDR3 sequence is 15 residues long. V was clipped by 0 bases and J by 5 bases, with 10 bases between them. DNA for the CDR3: TGTGCCAGCAGTTACTCTGCGGGGCACAATGAAAAACTGTTTTTT. Its protein is CASSYSAGHNEKLFF.

The rearrangement joins TRBV6-1 to TRBJ1-2; D is unresolved. V was cut by 0 bases and J by 4 bases, with 12 bases left in between. This CDR3 is 15 amino acids long. CDR1 and CDR2 from the germline V gene are MNHNS and SASEGT. This CDR3 reads CASSEARRPGYGYTF. CDR3 nucleotide sequence: TGTGCCAGCAGTGAAGCGAGAAGACCAGGCTATGGCTACACCTTC.

This clone was picked up one time. V gene TRBV11-3 combines with J gene TRBJ2-3; D unresolved. Germline CDR1 and CDR2: SGHNT and YENEEA. Trimming pared 1 base from V and 7 bases from J, leaving 9 bases between. This CDR3 has 13 amino acids. CDR3 DNA: TGTGCCAGCAGCTTAGGACGGCAAAATACGCAGTATTTT. Translating it yields CASSLGRQNTQYF. Together with reference TRBV11-3 and TRBJ2-3, the CDR3 gives the full variable domain: EAGVVQSPRYKIIEKKQPVAFWCNPISGHNTLYWYLQNLGQGPELLIRYENEEAVDDSQLPKDRFSAERLKGVDSTLKIQPAELGDSAVYLCASSLGRQNTQYFGPGTRLTVL.

V usage is TRBV12-5 and J usage is TRBJ1-4; D perhaps matches TRBD1 (6 bases). The CDR3 runs 12 residues. The germline V gene has CDR1 LGHNT and CDR2 FRNRAP. V was clipped by 5 bases and J by 15 bases, with 16 bases between them. The CDR3 protein is CASGGAGDQMFF. The CDR3 region has the DNA TGTGCTAGTGGTGGGGCAGGGGACCAGATGTTTTTT. The variable domain in full, with the rest retrieved from reference TRBV12-5 and TRBJ1-4, is DARVTQTPRHKVTEMGQEVTMRCQPILGHNTVFWYRQTMMQGLELLAYFRNRAPLDDSGMPKDRFSAEMPDATLATLKIQPSEPRDSAVYFCASGGAGDQMFFGSGTQLSVL.

CDR3: CASSPTGRGNDEQYF. The CDR3 nucleotides are TGTGCCAGCAGCCCTACTGGGAGGGGGAACGACGAGCAGTACTTC. The V and J genes are TRBV7-9 and TRBJ2-7; D possibly corresponds to TRBD2 (7 bases). The germline CDR1 and CDR2 sequences are SEHNR and FQNEAQ (reference sequence). Trimming stripped 5 bases from V and 5 bases from J, with 19 bases between. The CDR3 is 15 residues long.

The V and J genes are TRBV2 and TRBJ2-3; 16 bases agree with TRBD2. J lost 7 bases, V lost 6 bases, and 10 bases had no gene match. The CDR3 is 17 residues long. From germline, CDR1 is SNHLY and CDR2 FYNNEI. This CDR3 is CASSTGTSGGAGHTQYF. CDR3 sequence (DNA): TGTGCCAGCAGCACCGGGACTAGCGGGGGGGCCGGGCATACGCAGTATTTT.

In its sample, this clone was seen once. The V call is TRBV6-5, the J call TRBJ1-5, with D unclear. V lost 7 bases and J lost 1, with 8 bases in between. From germline, CDR1 is MNHEY and CDR2 SVGAGI. The CDR3 contains 13 residues. CDR3 region: CASTLVSNQPQHF. The CDR3 bases are TGTGCCAGCACGCTGGTCAGCAATCAGCCCCAGCATTTT.

The chain carries TRBV7-2 and TRBJ1-6; tentatively, D is TRBD1 (5 bases). Looked up from germline, CDR1 is SGHTA and CDR2 is FQGNSA. Trimming stripped 5 bases from V and 9 bases from J, with 14 bases between. CDR3 length equals 14 residues. This CDR3 is CASSPWGEGSPLHF. In DNA form, the CDR3 reads TGTGCCAGCAGCCCGTGGGGGGAGGGTTCACCCCTCCACTTT.

The J gene is TRBJ2-3, the V gene TRBV7-2; 9 bases fit TRBD2. Germline CDR1 SGHTA, CDR2 FQGNSA. The trim removed 1 base at V and 8 bases at J, leaving 10 bases unmatched. The CDR3 has 16 residues. DNA of the CDR3: TGTGCCAGCAGCTTAGAGGGCGGGGGGGTGCGTGGTACGCAGTATTTT. It encodes CASSLEGGGVRGTQYF.

V gene TRBV5-1 combines with J gene TRBJ2-5; 11 bases are shared with TRBD1. The CDR3 runs 14 residues. V gave up 4 bases and J gave up 5 bases; unmatched junction bases: 4. The germline gives CDR1 SGHRS, CDR2 YFSETQ. DNA of the CDR3: TGCGCCAGCAGCGGGACAGGGGGTTGGGAGACCCAGTACTTC. Translated: CASSGTGGWETQYF.

CDR3 nucleotides: TGTGCCAGCAGTTTCGTACAGGGAGCGGGGGAGCAGTACTTC. Translating gives CASSFVQGAGEQYF. The chain recombines TRBV27 with TRBJ2-7; a possible D gene is TRBD2 (7 bases). Trimming cost V 3 bases and J 7 bases, with 16 bases left between them. This CDR3 has 14 residues. CDR1 is MNHEY and CDR2 is SMNVEV in the germline V gene (reference sequence).

The chain has TRBV11-3 and TRBJ2-7, with D perhaps matching TRBD2 (6 bases). Germline CDR1 and CDR2: SGHNT and YENEEA. Trimming shortened V by 5 bases and J by 7 bases, and 15 bases separated the two germline ends. The CDR3 loop spans 13 amino acids. In DNA form, the CDR3 reads TGTGCCAGCAGCCCAGGAGGGCCGAGGGAGCAGTACTTC. It translates to CASSPGGPREQYF.

This clone was counted only a few times. The chain couples TRBV5-1 to TRBJ2-7; 8 bases line up with TRBD1. After removal of 4 bases from V and 4 bases from J, the junction contained 10 bases not matched to a gene. Germline assignment: CDR1 SGHRS and CDR2 YFSETQ. CDR3 length: 15 amino acids. CDR3 sequence: CASSGNARGLYEQYF. DNA of the CDR3: TGCGCCAGCAGCGGGAATGCCAGGGGGCTGTACGAGCAGTACTTC. The whole variable domain, remainder taken from reference TRBV5-1 and TRBJ2-7, is KAGVTQTPRYLIKTRGQQVTLSCSPISGHRSVSWYQQTPGQGLQFLFEYFSETQRNKGNFPGRFSGRQFSNSRSEMNVSTLELGDSALYLCASSGNARGLYEQYFGPGTRLTVT.

This chain links TRBV5-1 with TRBJ1-2; 7 positions agree with TRBD1. With 7 bases clipped from V and 3 bases from J, the junction kept 9 bases outside the gene matches. The CDR3 spans 14 residues. The germline gives CDR1 SGHRS, CDR2 YFSETQ. The CDR3 sequence is CASGRQGQDYGYTF. The CDR3 DNA is TGCGCCAGCGGACGACAGGGTCAGGACTATGGCTACACCTTC.

V gene TRBV2 combines with J gene TRBJ2-5, with no clear D. Germline-derived CDR1 and CDR2 are SNHLY and FYNNEI. The CDR3 is made up of 14 amino acids. Trimming left V 4 bases short and J 0 bases short, with 9 bases between. This CDR3 reads CASSAGPNQETQYF. The CDR3 coding sequence is TGTGCCAGCAGTGCCGGACCGAACCAAGAGACCCAGTACTTC.

This chain links TRBV5-1 with TRBJ2-5; TRBD2 might be the D (5 bases). Trimming removed 3 bases at V and 3 bases at J, with 12 bases between. CDR3 length: 14 residues. Germline V lookup: CDR1 SGHRS, CDR2 YFSETQ. The CDR3 DNA follows: TGCGCCAGCAGCTCGGCCGGAGGAGAAGAGACCCAGTACTTC. Translating it yields CASSSAGGEETQYF.

The chain has TRBV6-1 and TRBJ1-2, with D possibly TRBD1 on 5 matching bases. Trimming cost V 7 bases and J 4 bases, with 16 bases left between them. This CDR3 region has 14 residues. Germline V CDR1 and CDR2: MNHNS, SASEGT. The DNA of the CDR3 is TGTGCCAGCAAACCGGCCAGGGTGGGCTATGGCTACACCTTC. Translation: CASKPARVGYGYTF.

This chain uses TRBV19 with TRBJ1-5; no definite D call. The CDR3 consists of 14 residues. Germline values: CDR1 LNHDA, CDR2 SQIVND (reference sequence). Trimming pared 7 bases from V and 0 bases from J, leaving 10 bases between. The CDR3 reads CASTPLVSNQPQHF. As DNA, the CDR3 is TGTGCCAGTACCCCTCTGGTTAGCAATCAGCCCCAGCATTTT.

The chain recombines TRBV19 with TRBJ2-3; the D is unclear. Germline CDR1 and CDR2: LNHDA and SQIVND (reference sequence). This CDR3 contains 11 residues. The V gene lost 6 bases and the J gene lost 9 bases, with 10 bases spanning the gap. CDR3 DNA sequence: TGTGCCAGTAGGGACCGGGCCACGCAGTATTTT. Protein sequence: CASRDRATQYF.

The V call is TRBV6-1, the J call TRBJ1-5; possible D gene TRBD1, 6 bases. V was trimmed by 5 bases and J by 5 bases, leaving 16 bases between them. Germline CDR1 reads MNHNS; CDR2 reads SASEGT. The CDR3 length is 15 residues. Written as DNA, the CDR3 is TGTGCCAGCAGTCGGAACAGGGTTGGAGATCAGCCCCAGCATTTT. Protein product: CASSRNRVGDQPQHF.

The chain is built from TRBV28 and TRBJ2-2; TRBD1 aligns across 7 bases. Trimming took 5 bases from V and 4 from J; bases not matched to a gene: 19. Germline CDR1 MDHEN, CDR2 SYDVKM. The CDR3 spans 19 residues. CDR3 amino acids: CASSPQRGRTGRVTGELFF. The CDR3 DNA follows: TGTGCCAGCAGTCCTCAACGAGGTCGGACAGGTCGTGTCACCGGGGAGCTGTTTTTT.

The genes are TRBV2 and TRBJ1-4; D may be TRBD1 (6 bases). Germline CDR1 reads SNHLY; CDR2 reads FYNNEI. V lost 7 bases, J lost 8 bases, and 23 bases lay in between. The CDR3 extends over 16 amino acids. The CDR3 here is CASTRLNREPGEKLFF. As DNA, the CDR3 is TGTGCCAGCACCCGATTGAACAGGGAACCAGGCGAAAAACTGTTTTTT.

The rearrangement joins TRBV5-6 to TRBJ1-4, with no clear D. V was shortened by 2 bases and J by 5 bases, with 10 bases between the two germline ends. Germline V lookup: CDR1 SGHDT, CDR2 YYEEEE. CDR3 length equals 14 residues. Here the CDR3 reads CASSLREANEKLFF. The CDR3 DNA sequence: TGTGCCAGCAGCTTAAGGGAGGCGAATGAAAAACTGTTTTTT.